One and the same sample provided the 12 T cell receptor beta chains below, sequenced in a study of T-cell reconstitution after alpha-beta-depleted transplantation in children. Preparation of the TCRbeta library used unique molecular identifiers. MiXCR, run by TCRdb on the PCR reads, gives a single entry per CDR3 protein. The sample has approximately 240,000 distinct CDR3 sequences; 8% to 10% are singletons. The specimen was PBMCs from the stem cell graft donor, collected from the stem cell graft. The receptors shown here come from a human donor who donated a stem cell graft to a child with acute lymphoblastic leukemia.

This clonotype was detected only a few times. V and J are TRBV6-1 and TRBJ2-1; D is undetermined. The germline V gene encodes CDR1 MNHNS and CDR2 SASEGT. Trimming cost V 6 bases and J 6 bases, with 21 bases left between them. The CDR3 consists of 16 residues. CDR3 amino acids: CASSSFAVAVSNEQFF. Written as DNA, the CDR3 is TGTGCCAGCAGCTCCTTTGCGGTAGCCGTATCCAATGAGCAGTTCTTC.

In its sample, this clonotype was seen a few times. This sequence joins TRBV27 and TRBJ2-3, with a tentative D call TRBD2 (6 bases). The ends were cut back, 2 bases at V and 0 bases at J, with 12 bases in the middle. This CDR3 region has 16 residues. Germline CDR1 is MNHEY and CDR2 is SMNVEV (reference sequence). The CDR3 DNA follows: TGTGCCAGCAGTTTAGGTGGCGGGGTTAGCACAGATACGCAGTATTTT. This translates into CASSLGGGVSTDTQYF.

There are many counts of this clonotype. The rearrangement uses TRBV6-2 or TRBV6-3 and TRBJ1-1, with D hard to call. The germline V gene encodes CDR1 MNHEY and CDR2 SVGEGT. The CDR3 consists of 14 residues. V was trimmed by 2 bases and J by 2 bases, leaving 9 bases between them. CDR3 residues: CASSYRQVNTEAFF. In nucleotides, the CDR3 is TGTGCCAGCAGTTACCGACAAGTAAACACTGAAGCTTTCTTT.

This clonotype was seen a handful of times. V usage is TRBV7-2 and J usage is TRBJ2-2; possibly TRBD1 for D (6 bases). This CDR3 is built from 14 residues. Per the germline V gene, CDR1 is SGHTA and CDR2 is FQGNSA. V was shortened by 5 bases and J by 6 bases, with 13 bases between the two germline ends. DNA for the CDR3: TGTGCCAGCAGCCCGAATCAGGGGCCCGGGGAGCTGTTTTTT. Its translation: CASSPNQGPGELFF.

V is TRBV7-9 and J is TRBJ2-7; unclear D gene. V lost 3 bases to trimming and J lost 2 bases, with 8 bases between them. Looked up from germline, CDR1 is SEHNR and CDR2 is FQNEAQ (reference sequence). The length of the CDR3 is 13 residues. CDR3 protein: CASSFSEAYEQYF. Written as DNA, the CDR3 is TGTGCCAGCAGCTTCTCCGAAGCCTACGAGCAGTACTTC.

Ten or more counts support this clonotype. V usage is TRBV5-1 and J usage is TRBJ2-3; a weak D match, TRBD2 (6 bases). Trimming pared 0 bases from V and 2 bases from J, leaving 16 bases between. The CDR3 is made up of 17 amino acids. From germline, CDR1 is SGHRS and CDR2 YFSETQ. CDR3 nucleotide sequence: TGCGCCAGCAGCTTGGCCCTAGCCCTAGCGAACACAGATACGCAGTATTTT. This codes for CASSLALALANTDTQYF.

This clonotype showed up many times. V gene TRBV5-1 combines with J gene TRBJ1-1; possible D gene TRBD1, 6 bases. CDR3 length equals 15 residues. Deletions cut 0 bases from V and 0 bases from J, with 9 bases between. The germline gives CDR1 SGHRS, CDR2 YFSETQ. The CDR3, as DNA: TGCGCCAGCAGCTTGGTCGGGGGCTTGAACACTGAAGCTTTCTTT. Its protein product is CASSLVGGLNTEAFF.

This chain links TRBV29-1 with TRBJ2-7; D is possibly TRBD1 (5 bases). CDR1 and CDR2 (germline): SQVTM, ANQGSEA. The germline V and J ends were trimmed by 5 bases and 2 bases, with 13 bases remaining between them. This CDR3 has 13 amino acids. CDR3: CSVQGSVAYEQYF. CDR3 nucleotides: TGCAGCGTTCAGGGCTCCGTGGCCTACGAGCAGTACTTC.

This sequence joins TRBV13 and TRBJ2-3; 12 positions match TRBD2. The CDR3 loop spans 16 amino acids. The germline V gene has CDR1 PRHDT and CDR2 FYEKMQ (reference sequence). V shed 5 bases, J shed 6 bases, and the junction held 9 bases outside the gene matches. The CDR3 here is CASSLRTSGVSDTQYF. CDR3 bases: TGTGCCAGCAGCCTCAGGACTAGCGGGGTTAGTGATACGCAGTATTTT.

This clonotype was picked up many times. The chain recombines TRBV5-1 with TRBJ2-1, with D perhaps matching TRBD1 (6 bases). Germline assignment: CDR1 SGHRS and CDR2 YFSETQ. V lost 7 bases, J lost 5 bases, and 25 bases lay in between. This CDR3 region has 17 residues. Here the CDR3 DNA reads TGCGCCAGCGGGACGACAGGCCCACCGTCACTTAACAATGAGCAGTTCTTC. This translates into CASGTTGPPSLNNEQFF.

This clonotype was seen at least ten times. The V gene is TRBV25-1, the J gene TRBJ2-6, with D perhaps TRBD2 (6 bases). CDR3 length: 15 residues. Trimming removed 7 bases from V and 0 bases from J, with 10 bases in between. Germline-derived CDR1 and CDR2 are MGHDK and SYGVNS. The CDR3: CASTEGGSGANVLTF. The CDR3 coding sequence is TGTGCCAGCACGGAGGGTGGCTCTGGGGCCAACGTCCTGACTTTC.

The chain carries TRBV9 and TRBJ2-1; D unresolved. The CDR3 length is 12 residues. V was cut by 5 bases and J by 5 bases, with 8 bases left in between. Germline lookup yields CDR1 SGDLS and CDR2 YYNGEE. The CDR3 DNA is TGTGCCAGCAGATTGTCTCACAATGAGCAGTTCTTC. It encodes CASRLSHNEQFF.